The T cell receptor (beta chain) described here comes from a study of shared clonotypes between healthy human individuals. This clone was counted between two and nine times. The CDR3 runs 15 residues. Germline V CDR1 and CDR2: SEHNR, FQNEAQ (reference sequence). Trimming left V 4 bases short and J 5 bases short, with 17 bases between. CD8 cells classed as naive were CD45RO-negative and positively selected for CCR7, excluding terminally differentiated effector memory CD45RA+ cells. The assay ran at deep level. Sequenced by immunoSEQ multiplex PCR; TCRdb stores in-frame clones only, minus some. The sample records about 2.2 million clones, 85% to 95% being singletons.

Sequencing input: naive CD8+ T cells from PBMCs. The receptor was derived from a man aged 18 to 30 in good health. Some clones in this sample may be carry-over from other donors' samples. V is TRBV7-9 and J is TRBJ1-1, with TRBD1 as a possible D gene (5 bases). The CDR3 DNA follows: TGTGCCAGCAGCTCCCCCGGGGGGGACGGAACTGAAGCTTTCTTT. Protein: CASSSPGGDGTEAFF.